This T cell receptor (beta chain) was sequenced for a study of shared clonotypes between healthy human individuals (dated by TCRdb to the early 2020s). For the study in its entirety: A couple of women and a few men aged 18 to 49 years were included in the cohort. Blood TCR repertoires of a handful of healthy adults were deeply sequenced to estimate repertoire size and the extent of clonotype sharing between individuals. Different laboratories and diverse techniques were used to prepare libraries and sequence TCR repertoires, to increase sequencing depth and limit assay-specific biases. For each donor, CD4 naive and CD4 memory were each run on three plates, CD8 naive on two plates, and CD8 memory on one plate. Between about 0.8 and 9 billion PBMCs per donor were obtained by leukapheresis.

V is clipped by 5 bases and J by 2 bases, and the sequence between their germline boundaries is 11 bases long. The germline V gene (reference sequence) sets CDR1 to SEHNR and CDR2 to FQNEAQ. Reading from cysteine to phenylalanine, the CDR3 counts 14 amino acids. Only CDR3 DNA is held: 42 bases, read in frame from base 1. Using the deep immunoSEQ assay, multiplex PCR amplified TCR CDR3 regions from genomic DNA. Extracted genomic DNA from each cell subset was distributed evenly across all wells of several immunoSEQ 96-well plates, and each plate was treated as a replicate. For sorted subsets, approximately 200 ng of genomic DNA, equivalent to around 30,000 T cell genomes, went into each replicate PCR. Purified libraries were quantified with a Qubit 3.0 fluorometer, sized on a Bioanalyzer 2100, and re-quantified with the KAPA Library Quantification kit. Every immunoSEQ 96-well plate was sequenced on a dedicated single-read 150-cycle Illumina NextSeq 550 flow cell. The authors' analysis ran thus. Because the immunoSEQ output held only junctional sequences and lacked quality scores, the filtering could not match the filtering applied to full-length reads. Sequences were annotated with PyIR, a Python wrapper for IgBLAST v1.9, using IMGT germline references to assign V/J genes and CDR3. Reads with weak V/J assignments (E-value above 1e-6), missing CDR3, stop codons, out-of-frame junctions, or ambiguous translated residues were removed. A V3J clonotype was defined by an identical inferred V gene, J gene, and CDR3 amino acid sequence. Percentage overlap between repertoires was calculated by dividing the number of shared unique clonotypes by the size of the smaller repertoire. Richness of each repertoire was evaluated using RTK rarefaction, the Chao1 estimator, and Recon v2.1 estimates of unobserved clonotypes. OLGA was used to compute generation probabilities for all TCRbeta clonotypes that the gDNA method yielded from a handful of donors. Entries here come from immuneACCESS through TCRdb and include only in-frame sequences with V and J called. Some clones fail to appear in such tables; in the studies checked, an unresolved V gene covers under half of the shortfall, and the cause of the remainder is unknown. V and J calls and clone size are those listed in that table; D and trimming were worked out from the DNA. The sample data list about 380,000 clones, and 90% to 97% of these were observed just once. Of the sample, around 0.32% is held by the ten largest clones.

Findings and caveats that apply to the study as a whole: Because the study included a small number of donors, the genetic and exposure-history diversity represented was limited. Higher generation probabilities were observed for clonotypes shared by all four sorted-subset donors than for non-shared clonotypes. Rarefaction of sorted-subset datasets indicated incomplete sequencing despite the large sequencing depth. Larger estimated clonotype richness was generally found for naive subsets than for memory subsets. Only blood was sampled, and tissue TCR repertoires likely differ from those in blood. Pairwise subsampling led to the expectation that sequencing depth would affect the degree of clonotype sharing among donors. Sharing across a handful of donors was observed for about 5% of naive CD4, over 3% of naive CD8, 2% to 2.5% of memory CD4, and around 0.42% of memory CD8 clonotypes.

Remarks on this clone: The clone's antigen remains unknown. No base-level quality is on record; no much larger clone is a single base apart.

The donors were healthy, HIV-negative adults with no recently reported acute infections or vaccinations. All donors were Caucasian adults living in Nashville, Tennessee, USA. CD8 memory samples were composed of magnetically selected CD45RO+ cells combined with CCR7-negative CD45RA+ effector memory (TemRA) cells. After blood collection by leukapheresis, PBMCs were isolated using Ficoll-Histopaque density gradient centrifugation and then cryopreserved in the vapor phase of liquid nitrogen. Analytical flow cytometry was used to check the purity and quantity of each magnetically sorted T cell population. Genomic DNA was isolated from every sorted fraction and measured by UV absorbance on a Nanodrop 2000c.

The TCR sequence derives from a man in his thirties or forties in good health. Sequenced input: memory CD8+ T cells sorted from blood. The cell subset or site tag for this specimen amounts to: CD45RO+ cells pooled with CCR7-negative TemRA cells. This receptor chain uses TRBV7-9 and TRBJ2-3; the D gene is perhaps TRBD2, from 6 matching bases. The CDR3 region has the sequence CASSLSGVTDTQYF. The base sequence is TGTGCCAGCAGCCTTTCGGGAGTCACAGATACGCAGTATTTT.